Presented here are 16 T cell receptor beta chains from one specimen sequenced in a study of early T cells in non-severe SARS-CoV-2 infection (dated by TCRdb to the early 2020s). The library was made by 5' RACE. Sequencing took place on a NextSeq 500. TCRdb reprocessed the public reads (quality trimming at Q25 with fastp, clone calling with MiXCR) and kept in-frame beta chains. Here each entry gathers all rows of one CDR3 protein and keeps the most common genes and DNA. The sample yields tens of thousands of distinct CDR3 sequences; over 7% were counted once. In total, the top ten clones hold around 20% of the sample. Sequencing was performed on whole blood. These receptor sequences come from an adult who was a healthcare worker with PCR-confirmed SARS-CoV-2 infection or an uninfected control (not recorded which).

In its sample, this clonotype was seen many times. The V call is TRBV10-1, the J call TRBJ2-4; D may be TRBD1 (6 bases). The CDR3 contains 14 residues. Deletions cut 2 bases from V and 8 bases from J, with 13 bases between. Germline V gene sequence: CDR1 WNHNN, CDR2 SYGVQD (reference sequence). CDR3 bases: TGCGCCAGCAGTGAGGGACAGTCCGGTCACATTCAGTACTTC. This translates into CASSEGQSGHIQYF.

This clonotype was counted ten times or more. The V and J genes are TRBV2 and TRBJ2-5; 9 nucleotides match TRBD1. Trimming at V came to 5 bases and at J to 0 bases, leaving 1 base not matched to a gene. The CDR3 length is 14 residues. Germline CDR1 reads SNHLY; CDR2 reads FYNNEI. For the CDR3, the DNA is TGTGCCAGCAGTCGGGACAGGGACCAAGAGACCCAGTACTTC. Translation: CASSRDRDQETQYF.

This chain links TRBV7-8 with TRBJ2-1; tentatively, D is TRBD1 or TRBD2 (5 bases each). The germline V and J ends were trimmed by 5 bases and 6 bases, with 11 bases remaining between them. Per germline, CDR1 SGHVS and CDR2 FQNEAQ. The CDR3 consists of 13 residues. The DNA for the CDR3 is TGTGCCAGCAGCGAGGGACCTGCCAATGAGCAGTTCTTC. Translating it yields CASSEGPANEQFF.

This clonotype was seen repeatedly, ten times or more. This chain connects TRBV3-1 to TRBJ1-5, with D unclear. The CDR3 is 13 amino acids. Germline loops: CDR1 LGHDT, CDR2 YNNKEL (reference sequence). Deletions cut 0 bases from V and 7 bases from J, with 7 bases between. CDR3 sequence: CASSQDIGQPQHF. CDR3 DNA: TGTGCCAGCAGCCAAGATATCGGGCAGCCCCAGCATTTT.

This clonotype was found a few times. This chain uses TRBV6-6 with TRBJ1-3; the D is unclear. Trimming stripped 2 bases from V and 3 bases from J, with 5 bases between. The CDR3 covers 13 residues. Germline-derived CDR1 and CDR2 are MNHNY and SVGAGI (reference sequence). The CDR3 here is CASSYGGGNTIYF. The DNA for the CDR3 is TGTGCCAGCAGTTACGGTGGTGGAAACACCATATATTTT.

The chain joins TRBV18 to TRBJ1-2; 7 bases are shared with TRBD1. Germline lookup yields CDR1 KGHSH and CDR2 LQKENI. CDR3 length: 12 residues. With V trimmed by 7 bases and J by 6 bases, 5 bases remained unmatched. CDR3 in DNA: TGTGCCAGCTTTAGTACAGGGGATGGCTACACCTTC. Its protein is CASFSTGDGYTF. Full variable domain (outside the CDR3, taken from reference TRBV18 and TRBJ1-2): NAGVMQNPRHLVRRRGQEARLRCSPMKGHSHVYWYRQLPEEGLKFMVYLQKENIIDESGMPKERFSAEFPKEGPSILRIQQVVRGDSAAYFCASFSTGDGYTFGSGTRLTVV.

The V gene is TRBV11-2, the J gene TRBJ1-2; possible D gene TRBD1, 6 bases. Germline loops: CDR1 SGHAT, CDR2 FQNNGV. The CDR3 loop spans 12 amino acids. V lost 11 bases, J lost 2 bases, and 12 bases lay in between. The CDR3 DNA reads TGTGCCGGCGGAACAGGGAACTATGGCTACACCTTC. It translates to CAGGTGNYGYTF.

A few counts support this clonotype. The J gene is TRBJ1-3, the V gene TRBV5-4; the D gene is possibly TRBD1 (5 bases). V lost 4 bases, J lost 0 bases, and 11 bases lay in between. Germline lookup yields CDR1 SGHNT and CDR2 YYREEE (reference sequence). This CDR3 region has 15 residues. CDR3 nucleotide sequence: TGTGCCAGCAGCCCCGACAGTTTCTCTGGAAACACCATATATTTT. Amino acid sequence: CASSPDSFSGNTIYF.

This clonotype was observed a few times. The chain carries TRBV2 and TRBJ2-5; TRBD2 matches at 14 bases. The CDR3 totals 16 residues. Germline CDR1 and CDR2: SNHLY and FYNNEI. V dropped 7 bases and J dropped 4; count of bases not matched to a gene: 8. The CDR3 loop reads CASIPTGTSGGETQYF. For the CDR3, the DNA is TGTGCCAGCATCCCGACGGGGACTAGCGGGGGAGAGACCCAGTACTTC. The complete variable domain, with remaining parts taken from reference TRBV2 and TRBJ2-5, reads EPEVTQTPSHQVTQMGQEVILRCVPISNHLYFYWYRQILGQKVEFLVSFYNNEISEKSEIFDDQFSVERPDGSNFTLKIRSTKLEDSAMYFCASIPTGTSGGETQYFGPGTRLLVL.

This clonotype was counted only a few times. The genes are TRBV18 and TRBJ1-6; TRBD1 matches at 9 bases. This CDR3 contains 15 residues. V was clipped by 3 bases and J by 7 bases; unmatched bases: 4. Germline V gene sequence: CDR1 KGHSH, CDR2 LQKENI. The CDR3 loop is CASSPRTGANSPLHF. The CDR3 coding sequence is TGTGCCAGCTCACCTAGGACAGGGGCCAATTCACCCCTCCACTTT.

This clonotype was seen a few times. The rearrangement uses TRBV4-1 and TRBJ1-1, with 11 nucleotides matching TRBD1. With 4 bases clipped from V and 1 base from J, the junction kept 8 bases outside the gene matches. From germline, CDR1 is MGHRA and CDR2 YSYEKL. The CDR3 is made up of 17 amino acids. The DNA for the CDR3 is TGCGCCAGCAGCCCATGGACAGGGGGCTGGGGGAACACTGAAGCTTTCTTT. It specifies CASSPWTGGWGNTEAFF.

This clonotype showed up just a few times. The chain couples TRBV5-4 to TRBJ1-1; perhaps TRBD1 as D (6 bases). This CDR3 is 16 amino acids long. Germline assignment: CDR1 SGHNT and CDR2 YYREEE (reference sequence). The germline V and J ends were trimmed by 5 bases and 0 bases, with 17 bases remaining between them. The CDR3 is CASSSGQTSMNTEAFF. In DNA form, the CDR3 reads TGTGCCAGCAGTTCCGGACAGACAAGCATGAACACTGAAGCTTTCTTT.

V and J are TRBV27 and TRBJ1-2, with D possibly being TRBD1 (6 bases). Trimming took off 8 bases at V and 0 bases at J, with 16 bases between the two ends. CDR1 is MNHEY and CDR2 is SMNVEV in the germline V gene (reference sequence). The CDR3 is 15 amino acids. CDR3 nucleotides: TGTGCCAGCTGGGGGGCCAAAGGAGCTAACTATGGCTACACCTTC. It yields the protein CASWGAKGANYGYTF.

This clonotype was seen ten or more times. V is TRBV20-1 and J is TRBJ2-7, with 8 nucleotides matching TRBD1. This CDR3 is built from 15 residues. Germline lookup yields CDR1 DFQATT and CDR2 SNEGSKA (reference sequence). V dropped 4 bases and J dropped 5; count of bases not matched to a gene: 13. CDR3 coding DNA: TGCAGTGCTACCTCCGGACAGGGCATTCTCCACGAGCAGTACTTC. It encodes CSATSGQGILHEQYF.

The chain links TRBV14 to TRBJ1-2, with a weak D call TRBD1 (5 bases). CDR1 is SGHDN and CDR2 is FVKESK in the germline V gene. The CDR3 loop spans 14 amino acids. Trimming cost V 3 bases and J 8 bases, with 16 bases left between them. The CDR3 region is CASSHSRGAGGYTF. Written as DNA, the CDR3 is TGTGCCAGCAGCCATTCCCGCGGGGCGGGGGGCTACACCTTC.

The CDR3: CAWSEATGVYEQYF. CDR3 nucleotides: TGTGCCTGGAGTGAAGCTACGGGTGTCTACGAGCAGTACTTC. The chain links TRBV30 to TRBJ2-7; D is unclear. This CDR3 comprises 14 residues. Germline V lookup: CDR1 GTSNPN, CDR2 SVGIG (reference sequence). Deletions cut 1 base from V and 3 bases from J, with 13 bases between.